This T cell receptor beta chain derives from a study of identifying expanded T cells in peripheral blood. Notes on the study in general: Approximately 1.2 clones differed between technical replicates, versus around 16 and 19 over time.

V lost 2 bases to trimming and J lost 0 bases, with 17 bases between them. From germline, CDR1 is KGHSH and CDR2 LQKENI. The CDR3 contains 18 residues. Sequencing was performed with immunoSEQ multiplex PCR; in TCRdb, only in-frame clones are kept and a portion is missing. The profile shows 80,000 to 90,000 clones, about 90% of them singletons. Of note for this clone: What it binds is not known.

This clonotype was obtained from a person aged 18 to 75 in good health. Sequencing was performed on blood. The J gene is TRBJ1-3, the V gene TRBV18; maybe TRBD1 (5 bases). CDR3 residues: CASSPLQSQGSSGNTIYF. Written as DNA, the CDR3 is TGTGCCAGCTCACCATTACAATCCCAGGGAAGCTCTGGAAACACCATATATTTT.